Shown below are 26 T cell receptor beta chains from a single sample sequenced in a study of identical twins. TCRdb re-called the 5' RACE reads through MiXCR, storing one row per CDR3 protein. The repertoire consists of about 240,000 distinct CDR3 sequences, with about 13% occurring once and the leading ten covering about 4.1%. This sample also belongs to another study, concerning yellow fever vaccine responses in identical twins.

The sequencing input was memory (CD45RO+) T cells sorted from blood. These receptors all come from a woman younger than 30 in good health.

The rearrangement uses TRBV3-1 and TRBJ2-1; D remains unclear. The V gene's germline CDR1 is LGHDT and CDR2 YNNKEL (reference sequence). The germline V and J ends were trimmed by 4 bases and 8 bases, with 9 bases remaining between them. The CDR3 spans 12 residues. For the CDR3, the DNA is TGTGCCAGCAGCCCACGATTTGATGAGCAGTTCTTC. Translating gives CASSPRFDEQFF.

The table lists this clonotype with a few counts. The rearrangement joins TRBV27 to TRBJ2-7; D possibly corresponds to TRBD1 (6 bases). CDR3 length: 13 residues. From germline, CDR1 is MNHEY and CDR2 SMNVEV (reference sequence). The ends were cut back, 2 bases at V and 9 bases at J, with 14 bases in the middle. CDR3 in DNA: TGTGCCAGCAGTTTAGGGGGCCCCCAAGCGCAGTACTTC. Translating it yields CASSLGGPQAQYF.

This clonotype was counted a few times. The CDR3: CSASETSGNVNEQFF. CDR3 coding DNA: TGCAGCGCTTCGGAGACTAGCGGGAATGTGAATGAGCAGTTCTTC. The chain is built from TRBV29-1 and TRBJ2-1; TRBD2 matches at 11 bases. The junction had 12 bases not matched to a gene; V was cut back by 7 bases and J by 7 bases. CDR1 is SQVTM, CDR2 ANQGSEA, per germline. CDR3 length: 15 amino acids.

In this sample, this clonotype turned up a few times. This chain connects TRBV5-1 to TRBJ2-7; 7 bases match TRBD1. The CDR3 loop spans 14 amino acids. Losses at the gene ends were 0 bases for V and 7 bases for J; bases not matched to a gene: 7. The germline V gene encodes CDR1 SGHRS and CDR2 YFSETQ. For the CDR3, the DNA is TGCGCCAGCAGCTTGGTGCAGGGGGAAAGGGAGCAGTACTTC. Translating it yields CASSLVQGEREQYF.

The V call is TRBV30, the J call TRBJ2-2, with D perhaps matching TRBD1 (5 bases). Trimming cost V 4 bases and J 3 bases, with 12 bases left between them. This CDR3 is built from 14 residues. The germline V gene has CDR1 GTSNPN and CDR2 SVGIG (reference sequence). CDR3 DNA sequence: TGTGCCTGGAAAGCAGGGTCGCACACCGGGGAGCTGTTTTTT. Residues: CAWKAGSHTGELFF. Variable domain in full (rest from reference TRBV30 and TRBJ2-2): SQTIHQWPATLVQPVGSPLSLECTVEGTSNPNLYWYRQAAGRGLQLLFYSVGIGQISSEVPQNLSASRPQDRQFILSSKKLLLSDSGFYLCAWKAGSHTGELFFGEGSRLTVL.

This clonotype was seen a handful of times. The chain has TRBV6-2 or TRBV6-3 and TRBJ1-5; maybe TRBD1 (5 bases). Per germline, CDR1 MNHEY and CDR2 SVGEGT. The V gene lost 5 bases and the J gene lost 4 bases, with 12 bases spanning the gap. The CDR3 runs 14 residues. The CDR3 loop is CASSGGTENQPQHF. CDR3 in DNA: TGTGCCAGCAGTGGGGGAACAGAGAATCAGCCCCAGCATTTT.

This clonotype has a count of ten or more. The chain employs TRBV3-1 and TRBJ2-1; D is ambiguous. CDR1 is LGHDT, CDR2 YNNKEL, per germline (reference sequence). V shed 7 bases and J shed 7 bases, with 11 bases lying between them. The length of the CDR3 is 12 residues. The CDR3 sequence: CASTRQGNEQFF. CDR3 sequence (DNA): TGTGCCAGCACCCGCCAAGGGAATGAGCAGTTCTTC.

This clonotype was counted a few times. V is TRBV5-1 and J is TRBJ2-5; perhaps TRBD1 as D (6 bases). Germline V gene sequence: CDR1 SGHRS, CDR2 YFSETQ. Trimming removed 2 bases at V and 5 bases at J, with 16 bases between. CDR3 length: 15 amino acids. CDR3 region: CASSFSGIGGETQYF. For the CDR3, the DNA is TGCGCCAGCAGCTTCTCGGGGATAGGGGGTGAGACCCAGTACTTC.

On this clonotype: A much larger clone lies one base from this, so it may be a read error. The chain is built from TRBV20-1 and TRBJ2-5, with unresolved D. CDR3 length: 11 amino acids. In germline, CDR1 is DFQATT, CDR2 SNEGSKA (reference sequence). CDR3 in DNA: TGCAGTGCTGAATTTGGAGAGATCCAGTACTTC. Translated: CSAEFGEIQYF.

This chain connects TRBV6-1 to TRBJ2-3; 9 nucleotides match TRBD1. CDR1 is MNHNS, CDR2 SASEGT, per germline. V trimming: 5 bases; J trimming: 1 base; junction bases outside the gene matches: 10. The CDR3 consists of 17 residues. Here the CDR3 reads CASSRTGDFMGTDTQYF. In nucleotides, the CDR3 is TGTGCCAGCAGTCGGACAGGGGACTTCATGGGCACAGATACGCAGTATTTT.

This clonotype was recorded a few times. The chain carries TRBV5-1 and TRBJ2-7; 11 bases line up with TRBD2. With V trimmed by 5 bases and J by 5 bases, 9 bases remained unmatched. CDR1 and CDR2 (germline): SGHRS, YFSETQ. The CDR3 is 15 residues long. The CDR3 loop reads CASSPLLAGADEQYF. CDR3 DNA: TGCGCCAGCAGTCCCTTACTAGCGGGAGCCGACGAGCAGTACTTC.

This clonotype came up many times. This chain joins TRBV7-2 and TRBJ1-4; D gene ambiguous. The CDR3 consists of 15 residues. Germline assignment: CDR1 SGHTA and CDR2 FQGNSA. Trimming left V 1 base short and J 0 bases short, with 6 bases between. As DNA, the CDR3 is TGTGCCAGCAGCTTAGTGTCACCAACTAATGAAAAACTGTTTTTT. Its protein is CASSLVSPTNEKLFF.

Comments on this clonotype: The junction and the germline gene differ at one end; a read error may be behind it. The chain recombines TRBV4-1 with TRBJ2-7, with D possibly being TRBD1 (5 bases). The germline gives CDR1 MGHRA, CDR2 YSYEKL. This CDR3 region has 16 residues. The CDR3, as DNA: TGCGCCAGCAGCCACTTAGGACAAGACCCCTCCGACGAGCAGTACTTC. Amino acid sequence: CASSHLGQDPSDEQYF.

As DNA, the CDR3 is TGTGCCACCAGCAGCAAGGGTAGGGGTCGGGCCTACGAGCAGTACTTC. It translates to CATSSKGRGRAYEQYF. The rearrangement uses TRBV15 and TRBJ2-7, with D perhaps matching TRBD1 (5 bases). Germline V CDR1 and CDR2: LNHNV, YYDKDF (reference sequence). V was clipped by 3 bases and J by 2 bases, with 17 bases between them. CDR3 length equals 16 residues.

V is TRBV3-1 and J is TRBJ1-4; D not resolved. The V gene lost 1 base and the J gene lost 5 bases, with 2 bases spanning the gap. The CDR3 sequence is 12 residues long. CDR1 and CDR2 (germline): LGHDT, YNNKEL (reference sequence). The chain's CDR3 is CASSQGNEKLFF. Written as DNA, the CDR3 is TGTGCCAGCAGCCAAGGGAATGAAAAACTGTTTTTT.

V gene TRBV6-1 combines with J gene TRBJ2-2; D gene uncertain. V was trimmed by 6 bases and J by 4 bases, leaving 9 bases between them. The CDR3 sequence is 13 residues long. Germline lookup yields CDR1 MNHNS and CDR2 SASEGT. CDR3 protein: CASRGFGTGELFF. In nucleotides, the CDR3 is TGTGCCAGCAGGGGTTTTGGCACCGGGGAGCTGTTTTTT.

This clonotype was observed a few times. In DNA, the CDR3 is TGCAGTGCTAGGTGGGACTTAGCCCAAGAGACCCAGTACTTC. Translation gives CSARWDLAQETQYF. The rearrangement links TRBV20-1 to TRBJ2-5; a possible D gene is TRBD2 (6 bases). The CDR3 is made up of 14 amino acids. Trimming took 3 bases from V and 1 from J, leaving 12 bases between them. Germline V CDR1 and CDR2: DFQATT, SNEGSKA (reference sequence).

The rearrangement uses TRBV20-1 and TRBJ2-7, with D tentatively TRBD1 or TRBD2 (6 bases each). Trimming pared 3 bases from V and 5 bases from J, leaving 11 bases between. Germline V lookup: CDR1 DFQATT, CDR2 SNEGSKA (reference sequence). The CDR3 spans 12 residues. CDR3 loop: CSASWGADEQYF. DNA of the CDR3: TGCAGTGCTAGTTGGGGGGCGGACGAGCAGTACTTC.

This clonotype was recorded once. This chain uses TRBV7-8 with TRBJ2-6, with D perhaps matching TRBD1 (5 bases). V gave up 8 bases and J gave up 2 bases, with 16 bases separating them. This CDR3 contains 16 residues. From germline, CDR1 is SGHVS and CDR2 FQNEAQ. CDR3: CASFDIAQAGANVLTF. The CDR3 DNA is TGTGCCAGCTTCGATATTGCACAGGCTGGGGCCAACGTCCTGACTTTC. Using reference TRBV7-8 and TRBJ2-6 for the parts outside the CDR3, the full variable domain is GAGVSQSPRYKVAKRGQDVALRCDPISGHVSLFWYQQALGQGPEFLTYFQNEAQLDKSGLPSDRFFAERPEGSVSTLKIQRTQQEDSAVYLCASFDIAQAGANVLTFGAGSRLTVL.

The V gene is TRBV5-4, the J gene TRBJ1-2, with 8 bases that match TRBD1. This CDR3 contains 15 residues. The V segment lost 2 bases and the J segment 4 bases; nucleotides outside the gene matches: 7. From germline, CDR1 is SGHNT and CDR2 YYREEE (reference sequence). The CDR3 coding sequence is TGTGCCAGCAGCTTAGGGGGACAGGCAGGCTATGGCTACACCTTC. Translated: CASSLGGQAGYGYTF.

This clonotype occurred many times. This chain uses TRBV14 with TRBJ2-3; TRBD1 agrees at 8 bases. The germline V gene encodes CDR1 SGHDN and CDR2 FVKESK. Trimming removed 0 bases from V and 1 base from J; junction bases left unmatched: 6. The CDR3 extends over 17 amino acids. CDR3 DNA sequence: TGTGCCAGCAGCCAAGATCAACAGGGGGGTCGCACAGATACGCAGTATTTT. This sequence encodes CASSQDQQGGRTDTQYF.

V gene TRBV15 combines with J gene TRBJ2-1, with a weak D call TRBD2 (5 bases). Germline assignment: CDR1 LNHNV and CDR2 YYDKDF (reference sequence). V was clipped by 5 bases and J by 4 bases, with 12 bases between them. The CDR3 is 14 residues long. The DNA of the CDR3 is TGTGCCACCAGCCTTCCCGGGGAGTACAATGAGCAGTTCTTC. It is translated as CATSLPGEYNEQFF.

This clonotype was recorded many times. The rearrangement joins TRBV10-3 to TRBJ1-5, with no clear D. Trimming pared 0 bases from V and 4 bases from J, leaving 10 bases between. Looked up from germline, CDR1 is ENHRY and CDR2 is SYGVKD. The CDR3 sequence is 15 residues long. CDR3 residues: CAISESRGENQPQHF. For the CDR3, the DNA is TGTGCCATCAGTGAGTCCCGGGGAGAGAATCAGCCCCAGCATTTT.

The genes are TRBV7-2 and TRBJ2-7; the match to TRBD1 covers 7 bases. The germline V gene encodes CDR1 SGHTA and CDR2 FQGNSA. The CDR3 length is 15 residues. The trim removed 1 base at V and 3 bases at J, leaving 6 bases unmatched. The CDR3 bases are TGTGCCAGCAGCTTAGGTGGGGACAGACTCTACGAGCAGTACTTC. This gives the protein CASSLGGDRLYEQYF.

This chain connects TRBV6-2 or TRBV6-3 to TRBJ2-1, with TRBD2 matching over 7 bases. Germline loops: CDR1 MNHEY, CDR2 SVGEGT. The CDR3 sequence is 20 residues long. Trimming took 2 bases from V and 0 from J; bases not matched to a gene: 16. DNA of the CDR3: TGTGCCAGCAGTTACGCGGGACTATCGGCTTTACAAAGCTCCTACAATGAGCAGTTCTTC. Translation: CASSYAGLSALQSSYNEQFF.

The chain couples TRBV7-8 to TRBJ2-1; 9 nucleotides align to TRBD2. V trimming: 4 bases; J trimming: 7 bases; junction bases outside the gene matches: 14. The CDR3 is made up of 17 amino acids. CDR1 is SGHVS and CDR2 is FQNEAQ in the germline V gene. The CDR3 reads CASSSLSGGGGMNEQFF. CDR3 DNA sequence: TGTGCCAGCAGCTCACTCTCGGGCGGGGGGGGAATGAATGAGCAGTTCTTC. Based on the CDR3 plus reference TRBV7-8 and TRBJ2-1, the full variable domain is GAGVSQSPRYKVAKRGQDVALRCDPISGHVSLFWYQQALGQGPEFLTYFQNEAQLDKSGLPSDRFFAERPEGSVSTLKIQRTQQEDSAVYLCASSSLSGGGGMNEQFFGPGTRLTVL.